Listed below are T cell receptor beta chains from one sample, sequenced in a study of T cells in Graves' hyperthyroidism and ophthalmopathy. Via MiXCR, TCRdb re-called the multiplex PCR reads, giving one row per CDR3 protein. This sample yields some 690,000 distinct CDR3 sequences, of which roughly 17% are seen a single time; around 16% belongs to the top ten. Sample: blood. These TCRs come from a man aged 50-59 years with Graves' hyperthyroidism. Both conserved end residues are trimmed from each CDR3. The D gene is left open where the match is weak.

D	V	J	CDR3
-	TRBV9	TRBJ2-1	ASSGTGQKHTSYNEQF
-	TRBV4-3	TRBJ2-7	ASSIGTGEQY
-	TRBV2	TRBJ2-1	ASSEGLAPKDEQF
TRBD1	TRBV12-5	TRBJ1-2	APGYQGAGNYGYT
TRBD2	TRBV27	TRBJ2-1	ASTSGAYNEQF
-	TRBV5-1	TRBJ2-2	ASRSSNTGELF
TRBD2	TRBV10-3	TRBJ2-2	AISESDSGRRDTGELF
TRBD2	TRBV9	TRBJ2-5	ASSVTLAGEETQY
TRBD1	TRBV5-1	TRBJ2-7	ASSLGAGGAGYEQY
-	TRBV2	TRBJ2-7	ASQSEGHLYEQY
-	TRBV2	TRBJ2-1	ASSTGFTGNEQF
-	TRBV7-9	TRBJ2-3	ASSNDISGGTDTQY
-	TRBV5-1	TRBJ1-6	ASSLRAGGRNSPLH
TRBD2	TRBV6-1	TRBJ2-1	ASTGDIIAGGSYNEQF
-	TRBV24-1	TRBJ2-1	ATSDSISTDNEQF
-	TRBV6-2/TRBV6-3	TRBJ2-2	ASKEPGDTGELF
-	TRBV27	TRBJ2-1	ASSDELSYNEQF
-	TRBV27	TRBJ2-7	ASSSGDSYEQY
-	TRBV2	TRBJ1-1	ASSERQMNTEAF
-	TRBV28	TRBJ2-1	ASSNRALNEQF
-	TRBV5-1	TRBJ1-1	ASRRPGTPNTEAF
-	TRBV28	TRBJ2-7	ASSRFIGSGSYEQY
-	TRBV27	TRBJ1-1	ASSLIGSTEAF
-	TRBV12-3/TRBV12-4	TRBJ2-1	ASTLSTDNNEQF
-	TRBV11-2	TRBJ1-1	ASRKDPGVRGAF
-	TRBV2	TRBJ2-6	ASSEIGYGSGANVLT
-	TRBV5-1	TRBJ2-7	ASRVESVSYEQY
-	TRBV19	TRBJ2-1	ASSQKNSYNEQF
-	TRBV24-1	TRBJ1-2	ATSPGSFGGYT
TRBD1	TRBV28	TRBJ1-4	ASRLPGQRQEKLF
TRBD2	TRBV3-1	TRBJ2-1	ASSLTVGTSGRNEQF
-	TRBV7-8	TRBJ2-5	ASSLASQETQY
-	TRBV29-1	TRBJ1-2	SVEDQRGLQGYT
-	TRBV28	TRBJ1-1	ASSPVRAEAF
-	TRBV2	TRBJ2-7	AGTAARGLIYEQY
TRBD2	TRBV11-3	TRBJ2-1	ASSFGPGLAGHNEQF
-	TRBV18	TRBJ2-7	ASSSQSGDYEQY
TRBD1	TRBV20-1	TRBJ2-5	SARASRRDSHQETQY
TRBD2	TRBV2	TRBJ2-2	ASSGGLAGSGELF
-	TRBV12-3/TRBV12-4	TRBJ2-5	ASRRGQNQETQY
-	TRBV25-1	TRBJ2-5	ASSVPEGKETQY
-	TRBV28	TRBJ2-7	ASSLGLLSYEQY
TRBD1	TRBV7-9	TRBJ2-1	ASSLHPGGEQF
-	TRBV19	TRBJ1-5	ASNRGVQPQH
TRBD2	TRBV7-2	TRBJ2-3	ATCEGLAIDTQY
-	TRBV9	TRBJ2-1	ASSEILASSYNEQF
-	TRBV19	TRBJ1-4	ASSRSNNGKLF